This TCR beta chain was captured by sequencing in a study of neurological immune-mediated disorders. This clonotype was detected ten times or more. The antigen is undetermined. Findings and caveats of the study: As far as clinical or MRI features were concerned, none was associated with the multiple sclerosis repertoire cluster.

Trimming stripped 3 bases from V and 6 bases from J, with 12 bases between. The CDR3 loop spans 14 amino acids. Germline assignment: CDR1 SEHNR and CDR2 FQNEAQ (reference sequence). TCRdb processed the 5' RACE reads anew with MiXCR; each CDR3 protein has one entry. Here the sample spans just over 50,000 distinct CDR3 sequences, 3% to 3.5% being singletons. The chain combines TRBV7-9 with TRBJ1-5; tentative D call: TRBD1 (6 bases). Sequencing was carried out using PBMCs. This clonotype was obtained from a man in his forties or fifties with multiple sclerosis. CDR3 DNA: TGTGCCAGCAGCTTCACAGGGTCGGGTCAGCCCCAGCATTTT. Protein product: CASSFTGSGQPQHF.